This T cell receptor beta chain comes out of a study of Graves' ophthalmopathy and Graves' hyperthyroidism. Certain patients, namely those with other autoimmune diseases, uncontrolled infections, pregnancy or lactation, were excluded. Study-level points and caveats: Ophthalmopathy progression prediction by the model yielded a sensitivity of 55% to 71% and a specificity of approximately 77%. Classification of ophthalmopathy versus stable hyperthyroidism by a 13-signature model yielded around 91% sensitivity and just under 83% specificity. Most expanded thyroid clonotypes above 0.001 frequency also appeared in blood.

CDR1 and CDR2 from the germline V gene are ENHRY and SYGVKD. The CDR3 contains 13 residues. V shed 8 bases and J 6 bases; nucleotides not matched to a gene: 2. As concerns this clonotype: Its antigen is not identified.

Amplified material comprised TCR beta CDR3 regions derived from RNA transcripts. After a first-round RT-PCR with HTBI primers, a second-round multiplex PCR was run. TCRdb reanalysed the multiplex PCR reads using MiXCR and keeps one entry per CDR3 protein. The sample yields over a million distinct CDR3 sequences, 35% to 45% seen once. Sequencing was carried out using peripheral blood or thyroid tissue (not recorded which). The receptor comes from an adult man with Graves' hyperthyroidism. The V and J genes are TRBV10-3 and TRBJ1-6; 9 bases line up with TRBD1. The CDR3 DNA sequence: TGTGCCATCCGGGACAGGGTTAATTCACCCCTCCACTTT. Its protein is CAIRDRVNSPLHF.